This T cell receptor (beta chain) was sequenced during a study of cytomegalovirus exposure and HLA in healthy donors. As for the study in general: In an earlier analysis, 95 million to 130 million unique TCR beta sequences were found from some 180 million T cells. General study findings and limits: TCR beta chain V- and J-gene trimming was linked, in a later analysis, to a missense variant in DCLRE1C.

The study ran its PCR with 60 Vbeta and 13 Jbeta primers. Libraries were prepared by immunoSEQ multiplex PCR; TCRdb keeps only in-frame clonotypes and omits some of them. The sample has 180,000 or so clones, over 80% seen once; the top ten hold about 1.5%. This clone is a singleton in its sample. Its antigen remains unidentified. Germline values: CDR1 MNHEY, CDR2 SMNVEV (reference sequence). This CDR3 spans 13 amino acids. Trimming removed 7 bases at V and 6 bases at J, with 13 bases between. V gene TRBV27 combines with J gene TRBJ2-1; tentatively, D is TRBD1 (5 bases). Sequenced input: PBMCs. This clonotype was obtained from a middle-aged man in good health and CMV-seronegative. The CDR3 bases are TGTGCCAGCAAGGGGCGGAATTTCAATGAGCAGTTCTTC. This codes for CASKGRNFNEQFF.